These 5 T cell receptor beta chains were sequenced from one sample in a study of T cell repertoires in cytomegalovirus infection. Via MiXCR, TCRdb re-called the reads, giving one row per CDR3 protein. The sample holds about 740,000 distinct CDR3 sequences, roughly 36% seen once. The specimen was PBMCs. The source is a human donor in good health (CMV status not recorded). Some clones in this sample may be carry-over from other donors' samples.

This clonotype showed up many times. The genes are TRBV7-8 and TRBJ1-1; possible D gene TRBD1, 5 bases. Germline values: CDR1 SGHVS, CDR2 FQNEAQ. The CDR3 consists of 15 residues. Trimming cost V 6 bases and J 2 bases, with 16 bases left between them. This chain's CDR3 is CASRQTDKRNTEAFF. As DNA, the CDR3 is TGTGCCAGCAGACAGACGGACAAGCGAAACACTGAAGCTTTCTTT.

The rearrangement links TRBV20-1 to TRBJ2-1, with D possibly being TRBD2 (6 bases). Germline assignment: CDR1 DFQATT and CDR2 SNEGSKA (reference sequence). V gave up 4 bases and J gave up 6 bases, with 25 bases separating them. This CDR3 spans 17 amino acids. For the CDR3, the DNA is TGCAGTGCTATAGGTAGCGGATATCGAGGTCGGCGCAATGAGCAGTTCTTC. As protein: CSAIGSGYRGRRNEQFF.

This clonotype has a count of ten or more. CDR3 DNA sequence: TGTGCCAGCAGCCAAACAGGGGATTTCCCTGAAGCTTTCTTT. Translating it yields CASSQTGDFPEAFF. The chain employs TRBV6-1 and TRBJ1-1, with 7 bases aligning to TRBD1. The CDR3 runs to 14 residues. The junction had 10 bases not matched to a gene; V was cut back by 6 bases and J by 6 bases. CDR1 MNHNS and CDR2 SASEGT come from the germline V gene.

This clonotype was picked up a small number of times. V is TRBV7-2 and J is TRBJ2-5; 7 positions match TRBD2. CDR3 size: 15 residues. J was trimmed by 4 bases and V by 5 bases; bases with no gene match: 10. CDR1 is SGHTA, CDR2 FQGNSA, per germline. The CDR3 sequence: CASSMSGVAGETQYF. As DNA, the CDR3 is TGTGCCAGCAGCATGAGCGGCGTAGCGGGAGAGACCCAGTACTTC.

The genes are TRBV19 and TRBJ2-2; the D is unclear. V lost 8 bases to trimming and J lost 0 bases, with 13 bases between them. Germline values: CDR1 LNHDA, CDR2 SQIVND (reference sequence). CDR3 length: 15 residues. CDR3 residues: CASLSGSANTGELFF. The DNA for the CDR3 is TGTGCCAGTCTATCCGGCAGCGCGAACACCGGGGAGCTGTTTTTT.